Listed below are T cell receptor beta chains from one sample, sequenced in a study of T cells in Graves' hyperthyroidism and ophthalmopathy. TCRdb itself ran the multiplex PCR reads through MiXCR, one entry per CDR3 protein. The profile shows 550,000 to 600,000 distinct CDR3 sequences, approximately 14% of them singletons. Sequencing input: blood. These receptor sequences come from a woman aged 18-35 years with Graves' ophthalmopathy. CDR3s include the opening cysteine and the closing phenylalanine or tryptophan. A D gene is named only where the DNA matches it firmly. Expanded clones get a size class; other rows say once, few or many, or leave the size out.

TRBJ1-4 TRBD1 TRBV5-1 . TGCGCCAGCAGCTTCTCCGGGACAGAAATCAATAAGGAAAAACTGTTTTTT CASSFSGTEINKEKLFF
TRBJ2-3 TRBD2 TRBV2 many TGTGCCAGCAGTGAAGCGGGACTAGCGGGAGATACGCAGTATTTT CASSEAGLAGDTQYF
TRBJ1-2 TRBD1 TRBV9 . TGTGCCAGCAGCGTAAGGGACAGGGAATCCCATGGCTACACCTTC CASSVRDRESHGYTF
TRBJ1-3 . TRBV30 . TGTGCCTGGATTTCCGGGGTAGGAAACACCATATATTTT CAWISGVGNTIYF
TRBJ2-3 TRBD1 TRBV9 . TGTGCCAGCAGCGTCGGGACAGGGTTCACAGATACGCAGTATTTT CASSVGTGFTDTQYF
TRBJ1-2 . TRBV6-1 many TGTGCCAGCAGCTACAGCTCGGGGGGGGAACTTAACTATGGCTACACCTTC CASSYSSGGELNYGYTF
TRBJ2-1 . TRBV30 few TGTGCCTGGAGTGGGACCCGGCTAAAGCAGTTCTTC CAWSGTRLKQFF
TRBJ1-2 TRBD1 TRBV7-9 many TGTGCCAGCAGCTTAGGGGGCTACAGGGGCACGAACTATGGCTACACCTTC CASSLGGYRGTNYGYTF
TRBJ2-7 TRBD1 TRBV4-1 many TGCGCCAGCAGCCAGGATGCGACAGGGGGATTGTACGAGCAGTACTTC CASSQDATGGLYEQYF
TRBJ2-7 . TRBV11-2 many TGTGCCAGCAGCTCCCCCCCAGAAGGGTCCTACGAGCAGTACTTC CASSSPPEGSYEQYF
TRBJ2-2 . TRBV19 . TGTGCCAGTAGGAAACCCACCTCCAGGGGTGGTGCCGGGGAGCTGTTTTTT CASRKPTSRGGAGELFF
TRBJ1-1 TRBD1 TRBV27 many TGTGCCAGCAGTCGAGGACAGGGAGCTTTCTTT CASSRGQGAFF
TRBJ2-1 . TRBV30 few TGTGCCTGTCATCGAAACGGACCATCGGAATACAATGAGCAGTTCTTC CACHRNGPSEYNEQFF
TRBJ1-1 . TRBV7-9 few TGTGCCAGCAGCTTAGACAGGAGCCCTGAAGCTTTCTTT CASSLDRSPEAFF
TRBJ2-7 TRBD2 TRBV20-1 many TGCAGTGCTAGAGGGTGGGGACTAGCGGGAGGGACCAACTACGAGCAGTACTTC CSARGWGLAGGTNYEQYF
TRBJ2-4 . TRBV27 many TGTGCCAGCAGTTTATTGCCAGTAGCCAAAAACATTCAGTACTTC CASSLLPVAKNIQYF
TRBJ2-3 TRBD2 TRBV7-8 many TGTGCCAGCAGGAGCGGGAGGACCTACACAGATACGCAGTATTTT CASRSGRTYTDTQYF
TRBJ2-3 . TRBV20-1 many TGCAGTGCTAGAGGAACCGAACAGGGCGTCGTCACAGATACGCAGTATTTT CSARGTEQGVVTDTQYF
TRBJ2-2 TRBD2 TRBV7-8 once TGTGCCAGCAGCTTAGGCCCTAGCGGGAGGGCCCGGGAGCTGTTTTTT CASSLGPSGRARELFF
TRBJ1-2 . TRBV28 many TGTGCCAGCAGTTTTATAGGGGGGAGCTATGGCTACACCTTC CASSFIGGSYGYTF
TRBJ2-1 . TRBV5-6 . TGTGCCAGCAGCTTCTACGGAAGCGCCTACAATGAGCAGTTCTTC CASSFYGSAYNEQFF
TRBJ1-1 . TRBV12-3/TRBV12-4 many TGTGCCAGCAGCCGCAGCTGGGGGCTGTTTACTGAAGCTTTCTTT CASSRSWGLFTEAFF
TRBJ2-3 TRBD1 TRBV20-1 many TGCAGTGCTAGTACCACAGGGGGACGACGGAACACAGATACGCAGTATTTT CSASTTGGRRNTDTQYF
TRBJ2-3 TRBD2 TRBV7-2 once TGTGCCAGCAGCTTGGGGACTAGCGGGAGTTCGAGAGACACAGATACGCAGTATTTT CASSLGTSGSSRDTDTQYF
TRBJ2-5 . TRBV7-2 many TGTGCCAGCAGCTCCGGGGTTCATCAAGAGACCCAGTACTTC CASSSGVHQETQYF
TRBJ1-2 . TRBV7-2 many TGTGCCAGCAGAATAGTGGGGCAGTCAGGCACCTTC CASRIVGQSGTF
TRBJ2-7 TRBD2 TRBV19 many TGTGCCAGTAGTATTCGGCTAGCGGGAGGGACCGCCTACGAGCAGTACTTC CASSIRLAGGTAYEQYF
TRBJ2-7 . TRBV29-1 few TGCAGCGCAAGACCAGGGGGGGGAGGCGAGCAGTACTTC CSARPGGGGEQYF
TRBJ2-1 . TRBV20-1 . TGCAGTTCACCGACAGCAAGCTCCTACAATGAGCAGTTCTTC CSSPTASSYNEQFF
TRBJ1-5 TRBD1 TRBV28 many TGTGCCAGCAGTTTGGGGGGACAGGGGGGCAATCAGCCCCAGCATTTT CASSLGGQGGNQPQHF
TRBJ2-1 . TRBV20-1 many TGCAGTGCCCCTCTAAGCAATGAGCAGTTCTTC CSAPLSNEQFF
TRBJ2-7 . TRBV5-4 . TGTGCCAGCAGCTTGATGGGGGCGCGAGAGCAGTACTTC CASSLMGAREQYF
TRBJ2-3 TRBD2 TRBV20-1 many TGCAGTGCTCTTCTTCTAGCGGGAGGGAAGTTAGCAGATACGCAGTATTTT CSALLLAGGKLADTQYF
TRBJ1-5 . TRBV28 many TGTGCCAGCACCACAGCCGATCAGCCCCAGCATTTT CASTTADQPQHF
TRBJ2-5 TRBD2 TRBV4-1 . TGCGCCAGCAGCCAAGATCGGGCCGCGTTCGGGAGGGGGGAAGAGACCCAGTACTTC CASSQDRAAFGRGEETQYF
TRBJ2-1 . TRBV7-8 many TGTGCCAGCAGCCCCGGTGGGACTCCCTACAATGAGCAGTTCTTC CASSPGGTPYNEQFF
TRBJ2-4 TRBD1 TRBV20-1 many TGCAGTGCCCAAAAACCACAGGGGAGTTTGGACATTCAGTACTTC CSAQKPQGSLDIQYF
TRBJ1-2 . TRBV6-1 . TGTGCCAGCAGTGAAGGGGAAAGGGGCTATGGCTACACCTTC CASSEGERGYGYTF
TRBJ2-1 . TRBV7-3 many TGTGCCAGCAGCCCGGGTGGGAAGCAGTTCTTC CASSPGGKQFF
TRBJ2-1 TRBD1 TRBV6-1 many TGTGCCAGCCGGGACAGGGGCTTTAATGAGCAGTTCTTC CASRDRGFNEQFF
TRBJ1-5 TRBD1 TRBV7-3 many TGTGCCAGCAGCCGGCAGACAGGGCAGCCCCAGCATTTT CASSRQTGQPQHF
TRBJ2-7 TRBD1 TRBV19 . TGTGCCAGTAGTGTAGTATGGACAGGGTTAGCCTACGAGCAGTACTTC CASSVVWTGLAYEQYF
TRBJ2-3 . TRBV10-3 . TGTGCCATCAGTGAGCGGACTTCGGATACGCAGTATTTT CAISERTSDTQYF
TRBJ2-2 . TRBV2 many TGTGCCAGCAGGCCCGGGACAAGGAACACCGGGGAGCTGTTTTTT CASRPGTRNTGELFF
TRBJ2-7 TRBD1 TRBV7-9 many TGTGCCAGCAGCCGTAGCCGGGACAGTTCCTACGAGCAGTACTTC CASSRSRDSSYEQYF
TRBJ2-7 TRBD1 TRBV7-8 few TGTGCCAGCAGCCTCCACCGGGACAGAGCCTACGAGCAGTACTTC CASSLHRDRAYEQYF
TRBJ2-2 . TRBV12-3/TRBV12-4 . TGTGCCAGCAGTTTCGCCGGGGGGCCACGGGAGCTGTTTTTT CASSFAGGPRELFF
TRBJ2-7 . TRBV3-1 many TGTGCCAGCAGCCAAGATTTAGCGGTGAGCTCCTACGAGCAGTACTTC CASSQDLAVSSYEQYF
TRBJ1-1 . TRBV10-3 . TGTGCCATCAGTGAGGCCGGCACTGAAGCTTTCTTT CAISEAGTEAFF
TRBJ2-4 TRBD1 TRBV12-3/TRBV12-4 many TGTGCCAGCAGCCCCGTGACAGGGCTGGGCAAAAACATTCAGTACTTC CASSPVTGLGKNIQYF
TRBJ2-5 TRBD2 TRBV2 many TGTGCCAGCAGAAAGCGGGAGGGCCGAGAGACCCAGTACTTC CASRKREGRETQYF
TRBJ2-7 . TRBV7-9 many TGTGCCAGCAGCTTAGATTTGGACAGCTACGAGCAGTACTTC CASSLDLDSYEQYF
TRBJ2-7 . TRBV7-9 many TGTGCCAGCAGCTTACTCTACGAGCAGTACTTC CASSLLYEQYF
TRBJ2-7 TRBD2 TRBV3-1 few TGTGCCAGCAGCCCTCGGACTAGCGGGTCTTCTTTTGCGTACGAGCAGTACTTC CASSPRTSGSSFAYEQYF
TRBJ2-3 TRBD2 TRBV20-1 many TGCAGTGCTCCTTCTAGCGGGAGTGCAGATACGCAGTATTTT CSAPSSGSADTQYF
TRBJ1-1 TRBD1 TRBV5-6 . TGTGCCAGCCGAGCTTGGGTCGGGACAGGGGGCGATCGGAACACTGAAGCTTTCTTT CASRAWVGTGGDRNTEAFF
TRBJ2-1 TRBD1 TRBV7-2 many TGTGCCAGCAGCTTAGGAAACAGGGGCAATGAGCAGTTCTTC CASSLGNRGNEQFF
TRBJ1-3 . TRBV18 many TGTGCCAGCTCACCACCGGGGCAGAGTAACACCATATATTTT CASSPPGQSNTIYF